This T cell receptor beta chain was sequenced in a study of blood T cell repertoires in COVID-19. About the study: Material from acute and convalescent COVID-19 was sourced from the United States, Italy and Spain. T cells, B-cell-depleted T cells, or PBMCs supplied cDNA or gDNA.

Original processing methods: Reference gene primer amplification in the assay estimated nucleated cell counts. Profiling relied on immunoSEQ multiplex PCR, and the TCRdb table lists in-frame clones only, not all of them. V, J and clone size are taken as reported in that table, and D and trimming were inferred from the DNA itself. The table records 57,000 or so clones, around nine tenths of them present only once. Germline lookup yields CDR1 SGHAT and CDR2 FQNNGV. This CDR3 is 17 amino acids long. Trimming took 5 bases from V and 3 from J; bases not matched to a gene: 9. Sequences were obtained from peripheral blood. V usage is TRBV11-2 and J usage is TRBJ2-1; 11 bases map to TRBD2. The source of this sequence is a woman in her fifties or sixties with active or convalescent COVID-19. The CDR3 bases are TGTGCCAGCAGCATCGCCGGGACTAGCGGATTCTACAATGAGCAGTTCTTC. This encodes CASSIAGTSGFYNEQFF.